Below, 32 T cell receptor beta chains from the same sample are listed, as sequenced in a study of T cell repertoires in cytomegalovirus infection. One entry per CDR3 protein results from TCRdb running MiXCR on the reads. The sample holds fewer than 200,000 distinct CDR3 sequences, under 15% seen once. Sample: PBMCs. These TCRs come from a human donor in good health (CMV status not recorded). Some clones in this sample may be carry-over from other donors' samples.

This clonotype was seen ten or more times. This chain links TRBV29-1 with TRBJ1-3, with no clear D. The germline CDR1 and CDR2 sequences are SQVTM and ANQGSEA. Trimming stripped 4 bases from V and 4 bases from J, with 14 bases between. The CDR3 is 14 residues long. CDR3 loop: CSVGLGQSGNTIYF. CDR3 DNA sequence: TGCAGCGTTGGTCTAGGGCAAAGCGGAAACACCATATATTTT.

This clonotype was found many times. This sequence joins TRBV7-2 and TRBJ2-2; tentatively, D is TRBD1 (5 bases). The CDR3 contains 15 residues. Trimming shortened V by 2 bases and J by 3 bases, and 10 bases separated the two germline ends. Germline-derived CDR1 and CDR2 are SGHTA and FQGNSA. CDR3 loop: CASSLQGGYTGELFF. The CDR3 DNA reads TGTGCCAGCAGCTTACAGGGCGGATACACCGGGGAGCTGTTTTTT.

This clonotype was detected many times. At one of its ends the junction is not consistent with the germline gene, which may arise from a read error. This rearrangement joins TRBV29-1 to TRBJ2-1; TRBD2 agrees at 13 bases. The CDR3 covers 12 residues. Germline assignment: CDR1 SQVTM and CDR2 ANQGSEA. CDR3 in amino acids: CTGLAGFNEQFF. The CDR3 region has the DNA TGTACGGGACTAGCGGGGTTCAATGAGCAGTTCTTC.

In its sample, this clonotype was seen a few times. V is TRBV29-1 and J is TRBJ2-2; 11 bases are shared with TRBD2. V shed 6 bases, J shed 4 bases, and the junction held 7 bases outside the gene matches. The CDR3 contains 15 residues. CDR1 is SQVTM, CDR2 ANQGSEA, per germline. In DNA, the CDR3 is TGCAGCGTGCCTCTAGCGGGAGGACCCACCGGGGAGCTGTTTTTT. Translating gives CSVPLAGGPTGELFF.

Of note for this clonotype: A much bigger clone sits one base away, suggesting this may be a read error. The V gene is TRBV11-2, the J gene TRBJ2-2; D is perhaps TRBD2 (5 bases). Germline V CDR1 and CDR2: SGHAT, FQNNGV. This CDR3 is built from 16 residues. The CDR3 nucleotides read TGTGCCAGCAGCTTAGGACCATTTGTTAAGACCGGGGAGCTGATTTTT. It encodes CASSLGPFVKTGELIF.

The sample holds a few counts of this clonotype. The gene calls are TRBV14 and TRBJ2-1; D is perhaps TRBD1 (5 bases). The V end was cut by 0 bases, the J end by 7 bases, with 13 bases between. The CDR3 has 15 residues. Germline V gene lookup returns CDR1 SGHDN and CDR2 FVKESK. CDR3 coding DNA: TGTGCCAGCAGCCAAGATATTTTAAGGGGTAATGAGCAGTTCTTC. Encoded protein: CASSQDILRGNEQFF.

The V gene is TRBV20-1, the J gene TRBJ2-5; the D gene is possibly TRBD2 (6 bases). In germline, CDR1 is DFQATT, CDR2 SNEGSKA (reference sequence). With 6 bases removed from V and 5 bases from J, the gap between germline ends came to 13 bases. CDR3 size: 12 residues. The CDR3 DNA sequence: TGCAGTGCCCCTCGCCGGGGGGAGACCCAGTACTTC. Translated: CSAPRRGETQYF.

This clonotype was counted a few times. The chain couples TRBV2 to TRBJ1-5, with a possible D match to TRBD1 (5 bases). V was pared by 8 bases and J by 1 base, with 9 bases between. The germline V gene encodes CDR1 SNHLY and CDR2 FYNNEI. The CDR3 is made up of 13 amino acids. The CDR3 nucleotides are TGTGCCAGCTGGGGGGGGAGCAATCAGCCCCAGCATTTT. Residues: CASWGGSNQPQHF. The whole variable domain, filled in from reference TRBV2 and TRBJ1-5, reads EPEVTQTPSHQVTQMGQEVILRCVPISNHLYFYWYRQILGQKVEFLVSFYNNEISEKSEIFDDQFSVERPDGSNFTLKIRSTKLEDSAMYFCASWGGSNQPQHFGDGTRLSIL.

This clonotype was found many times. The chain links TRBV28 to TRBJ2-1, with a possible D match to TRBD2 (5 bases). Germline CDR1 reads MDHEN; CDR2 reads SYDVKM. The CDR3 is 15 residues long. Trimming removed 3 bases from V and 4 bases from J, with 13 bases in between. CDR3 sequence reads: CASSFTQRIYNEQFF. CDR3 sequence (DNA): TGTGCCAGCAGTTTTACCCAGCGGATTTACAATGAGCAGTTCTTC. The complete variable domain, with remaining parts taken from reference TRBV28 and TRBJ2-1, reads DVKVTQSSRYLVKRTGEKVFLECVQDMDHENMFWYRQDPGLGLRLIYFSYDVKMKEKGDIPEGYSVSREKKERFSLILESASTNQTSMYLCASSFTQRIYNEQFFGPGTRLTVL.

V usage is TRBV2 and J usage is TRBJ2-1; 7 bases align to TRBD2. Germline-derived CDR1 and CDR2 are SNHLY and FYNNEI. Germline trimming cut 5 bases from V and 3 bases from J; bases unmatched to any gene: 7. The CDR3 runs 15 residues. The CDR3 sequence: CASSPTSIDYNEQFF. CDR3 DNA: TGTGCCAGCAGTCCGACTAGCATCGACTACAATGAGCAGTTCTTC.

This clonotype was seen repeatedly, ten times or more. V is TRBV7-2 and J is TRBJ1-4; the D gene is possibly TRBD1 (6 bases). CDR1 and CDR2 (germline): SGHTA, FQGNSA. The V end lost 6 bases, the J end lost 4 bases, and 9 bases lay between the germline ends. This CDR3 is 13 amino acids long. The CDR3 DNA sequence: TGTGCCAGCAGTAGACAGGATAATGAAAAACTGTTTTTT. Encoded protein: CASSRQDNEKLFF.

V gene TRBV29-1 combines with J gene TRBJ1-3; TRBD1 agrees at 8 bases. The germline V gene has CDR1 SQVTM and CDR2 ANQGSEA. V gave up 6 bases and J gave up 0 bases; unmatched junction bases: 7. The length of the CDR3 is 15 residues. CDR3 in amino acids: CSVVPGGLSGNTIYF. The CDR3 DNA is TGCAGCGTCGTTCCAGGGGGCCTCTCTGGAAACACCATATATTTT.

This clonotype showed up many times. The chain employs TRBV7-8 and TRBJ2-7; 8 bases map to TRBD2. Germline V lookup: CDR1 SGHVS, CDR2 FQNEAQ. This CDR3 comprises 15 residues. Trimming took 5 bases from V and 3 from J; bases not matched to a gene: 9. The CDR3 spells CASSPRGGFNYEQYF. In DNA, the CDR3 is TGTGCCAGCAGCCCACGGGGGGGGTTCAACTACGAGCAGTACTTC. The full variable domain, completed using reference TRBV7-8 and TRBJ2-7, is GAGVSQSPRYKVAKRGQDVALRCDPISGHVSLFWYQQALGQGPEFLTYFQNEAQLDKSGLPSDRFFAERPEGSVSTLKIQRTQQEDSAVYLCASSPRGGFNYEQYFGPGTRLTVT.

The chain uses TRBV20-1 and TRBJ2-7, with 9 bases matching TRBD2. Per the germline V gene, CDR1 is DFQATT and CDR2 is SNEGSKA (reference sequence). CDR3 length: 15 residues. Unmatched junction bases numbered 8, after V lost 3 bases and J lost 2 bases. The CDR3 DNA follows: TGCAGTGCTAGGCTCTGGCGGGGGGGAACCTACGAGCAGTACTTC. Protein sequence: CSARLWRGGTYEQYF.

This clonotype was counted between two and nine times. The rearrangement joins TRBV28 to TRBJ1-5, with D hard to call. The length of the CDR3 is 14 residues. From germline, CDR1 is MDHEN and CDR2 SYDVKM. V lost 6 bases, J lost 1 base, and 10 bases lay in between. CDR3 residues: CASRNPWSNQPQHF. The CDR3 coding sequence is TGTGCCAGCAGGAACCCTTGGAGCAATCAGCCCCAGCATTTT.

This clonotype occurred many times. The J gene is TRBJ2-7, the V gene TRBV7-9, with 10 bases identical to TRBD1. Per the germline V gene, CDR1 is SEHNR and CDR2 is FQNEAQ (reference sequence). The CDR3 sequence is 19 residues long. The ends lost 0 bases at V and 2 bases at J; junction bases unmatched: 13. CDR3 DNA: TGTGCCAGCAGCTTAGCCGGGACAGGGGACCCCGGTAATCCCTACGAGCAGTACTTC. As protein: CASSLAGTGDPGNPYEQYF.

This clonotype was recorded at least ten times. V gene TRBV7-2 combines with J gene TRBJ2-1, with 7 bases aligning to TRBD2. Germline V lookup: CDR1 SGHTA, CDR2 FQGNSA. The CDR3 is 16 amino acids. The trim removed 4 bases at V and 7 bases at J, leaving 13 bases unmatched. CDR3 sequence (DNA): TGTGCCAGCAGCTCGTCCCCGGGCGGGAGTAGGAATGAGCAGTTCTTC. Protein sequence: CASSSSPGGSRNEQFF.

Ten or more counts support this clonotype. The genes are TRBV7-2 and TRBJ2-7, with D tentatively TRBD2 (5 bases). The germline gives CDR1 SGHTA, CDR2 FQGNSA. This CDR3 spans 14 amino acids. Trimming took off 5 bases at V and 4 bases at J, with 15 bases between the two ends. The CDR3 coding sequence is TGTGCCAGCAGCACCTGGCCAGGCGGGTACGAGCAGTACTTC. Residues: CASSTWPGGYEQYF.

This clonotype was detected only a few times. The chain recombines TRBV28 with TRBJ2-2, with no clear D. Trimming cost V 2 bases and J 1 base, with 8 bases left between them. The CDR3 is 15 residues long. The germline V gene encodes CDR1 MDHEN and CDR2 SYDVKM. CDR3 DNA sequence: TGTGCCAGCAGTTTAATCTGGGGGAACACCGGGGAGCTGTTTTTT. Protein: CASSLIWGNTGELFF.

This clonotype was seen more than once but under ten times. The chain recombines TRBV28 with TRBJ1-1; TRBD1 aligns across 7 bases. Germline CDR1 and CDR2: MDHEN and SYDVKM. The trim removed 8 bases at V and 0 bases at J, leaving 3 bases unmatched. The CDR3 runs 13 residues. CDR3 nucleotide sequence: TGTGCCAGCCACAGGGGCATGAACACTGAAGCTTTCTTT. This codes for CASHRGMNTEAFF.

This clonotype has at least ten counts. V is TRBV7-6 and J is TRBJ1-3; 7 positions agree with TRBD1. Germline V lookup: CDR1 SGHVS, CDR2 FNYEAQ. Trimming removed 5 bases from V and 5 bases from J; junction bases left unmatched: 12. CDR3 size: 16 residues. As DNA, the CDR3 is TGTGCCAGCAGCACCCTAAGAGGGGGCTTCAGAAACACCATATATTTT. It encodes CASSTLRGGFRNTIYF.

This rearrangement joins TRBV28 to TRBJ2-1; tentatively, D is TRBD1 (6 bases). The CDR3 consists of 10 residues. Germline assignment: CDR1 MDHEN and CDR2 SYDVKM. Trimming took 6 bases from V and 16 from J, leaving 13 bases between them. The CDR3 region is CASSRDIQFF. The CDR3 DNA follows: TGTGCCAGCAGCCGGGACATCCAATTCTTC.

The chain uses TRBV15 and TRBJ1-5; D is uncertain. This CDR3 spans 12 amino acids. Looked up from germline, CDR1 is LNHNV and CDR2 is YYDKDF (reference sequence). V was cut by 2 bases and J by 4 bases, with 3 bases left in between. The CDR3 DNA follows: TGTGCCACCAGCAGATTTAATCAGCCCCAGCATTTT. Translating gives CATSRFNQPQHF.

Many counts were recorded for this clonotype. This chain joins TRBV29-1 and TRBJ2-7; the match to TRBD2 covers 11 bases. Per the germline V gene, CDR1 is SQVTM and CDR2 is ANQGSEA. The V segment lost 6 bases and the J segment 3 bases; nucleotides outside the gene matches: 10. CDR3 size: 15 residues. CDR3 region: CSVETSGSGNYEQYF. CDR3 sequence (DNA): TGCAGCGTAGAAACTAGCGGGAGTGGGAACTACGAGCAGTACTTC.

The rearrangement links TRBV20-1 to TRBJ1-2, with D hard to call. Per germline, CDR1 DFQATT and CDR2 SNEGSKA (reference sequence). V was shortened by 6 bases and J by 1 base, with 12 bases between the two germline ends. The CDR3 extends over 13 amino acids. The CDR3, as DNA: TGCAGTGCGCGGCGTCGGGGTAACTATGGCTACACCTTC. Amino acids: CSARRRGNYGYTF.

The chain combines TRBV29-1 with TRBJ2-1, with TRBD2 matching 13 bases. Germline assignment: CDR1 SQVTM and CDR2 ANQGSEA. V trimming: 6 bases; J trimming: 6 bases; junction bases outside the gene matches: 5. The CDR3 has 14 residues. The CDR3 nucleotides are TGCAGCGTGGGTAGACTAGCGGGAGGCAATGAGCAGTTCTTC. Translation gives CSVGRLAGGNEQFF.

The chain combines TRBV6-4 with TRBJ2-1, with 13 bases matching TRBD2. CDR1 MRHNA and CDR2 SNTAGT come from the germline V gene. This CDR3 has 16 residues. The V and J ends lost 0 bases and 8 bases, in that order; junction bases with no gene match: 4. CDR3 amino acids: CASSDSPTSGRDEQFF. The DNA of the CDR3 is TGTGCCAGCAGTGACTCCCCTACTAGCGGGAGGGATGAGCAGTTCTTC.

A few counts support this clonotype. The gene calls are TRBV28 and TRBJ2-2, with TRBD1 matching 9 bases. The CDR3 has 16 amino acids. CDR1 is MDHEN and CDR2 is SYDVKM in the germline V gene. Trimming at V came to 7 bases and at J to 3 bases, leaving 9 bases not matched to a gene. As DNA, the CDR3 is TGTGCCAGCATCGCCGGGGGACAGGGTTACACCGGGGAGCTGTTTTTT. It translates to CASIAGGQGYTGELFF.

This clonotype was seen many times. The chain couples TRBV7-2 to TRBJ2-5; 9 bases fit TRBD1. V trimming: 5 bases; J trimming: 3 bases; junction bases outside the gene matches: 4. CDR1 and CDR2 (germline): SGHTA, FQGNSA. The CDR3 runs 14 residues. As DNA, the CDR3 is TGTGCCAGCAGCACCTGGACAGGGGAAGAGACCCAGTACTTC. Residues: CASSTWTGEETQYF.

This clonotype was counted at least ten times. The V and J genes are TRBV28 and TRBJ2-1; the match to TRBD2 covers 9 bases. The CDR3 loop spans 19 amino acids. The V segment lost 3 bases and the J segment 0 bases; nucleotides outside the gene matches: 12. The germline V gene encodes CDR1 MDHEN and CDR2 SYDVKM. The CDR3 loop reads CASSFGLAGATYSYNEQFF. DNA of the CDR3: TGTGCCAGCAGTTTCGGGTTAGCGGGAGCGACTTACTCCTACAATGAGCAGTTCTTC. Variable domain in full (rest from reference TRBV28 and TRBJ2-1): DVKVTQSSRYLVKRTGEKVFLECVQDMDHENMFWYRQDPGLGLRLIYFSYDVKMKEKGDIPEGYSVSREKKERFSLILESASTNQTSMYLCASSFGLAGATYSYNEQFFGPGTRLTVL.

V usage is TRBV11-3 and J usage is TRBJ2-2, with D perhaps matching TRBD1 (5 bases). V lost 8 bases and J lost 2, with 6 bases in between. Germline V lookup: CDR1 SGHNT, CDR2 YENEEA. The length of the CDR3 is 12 residues. CDR3 nucleotides: TGTGCCAGCGGACATAACACCGGGGAGCTGTTTTTT. This encodes CASGHNTGELFF. Together with reference TRBV11-3 and TRBJ2-2, the CDR3 gives the full variable domain: EAGVVQSPRYKIIEKKQPVAFWCNPISGHNTLYWYLQNLGQGPELLIRYENEEAVDDSQLPKDRFSAERLKGVDSTLKIQPAELGDSAVYLCASGHNTGELFFGEGSRLTVL.

This clonotype has a count of ten or more. V is TRBV6-1 and J is TRBJ2-5; 10 nucleotides match TRBD1. V lost 5 bases to trimming and J lost 4 bases; unmatched junction nucleotides: 7. The CDR3 is 15 amino acids. Germline-derived CDR1 and CDR2 are MNHNS and SASEGT. The CDR3 spells CASSFGQGGGETQYF. Written as DNA, the CDR3 is TGTGCCAGCAGTTTCGGACAGGGGGGCGGAGAGACCCAGTACTTC.